This T cell receptor (beta chain) was documented in a study of T cell responses to AZD1222 COVID-19 vaccine. Assay used: immunoSEQ multiplex PCR; TCRdb lists only in-frame clones, some missing. The sample comprises about 120,000 clones, approximately 94% of which are singletons, and approximately 5% rests with the top ten. About this clone itself: Its antigen is unidentified.

Per germline, CDR1 SGDLS and CDR2 YYNGEE. The junction had 14 bases not matched to a gene; V was cut back by 6 bases and J by 5 bases. The CDR3 length is 16 residues. Study results and limitations: Repertoire collection took place solely once the T cell response had peaked. Vaccine-related CD4 TCRs covered spike, predominating at 160-218 and 743-854. With two AZD1222 doses given, Spike-specific TCR breadth and depth both rose. Mostly white British, mostly female donors; authors suggested clonal diversity may be underestimated.

Sequenced here: peripheral blood, sampled 28 days after the second AZD1222 dose. The J gene is TRBJ2-3, the V gene TRBV9; 8 bases are shared with TRBD2. The TCR comes from an adult who received the AZD1222 COVID-19 vaccine. This chain's CDR3 is CASTPGKLAGGDTQYF. CDR3 in DNA: TGTGCCAGCACCCCAGGGAAATTGGCGGGAGGAGATACGCAGTATTTT. Variable domain in full (rest from reference TRBV9 and TRBJ2-3): DSGVTQTPKHLITATGQRVTLRCSPRSGDLSVYWYQQSLDQGLQFLIQYYNGEERAKGNILERFSAQQFPDLHSELNLSSLELGDSALYFCASTPGKLAGGDTQYFGPGTRLTVL.